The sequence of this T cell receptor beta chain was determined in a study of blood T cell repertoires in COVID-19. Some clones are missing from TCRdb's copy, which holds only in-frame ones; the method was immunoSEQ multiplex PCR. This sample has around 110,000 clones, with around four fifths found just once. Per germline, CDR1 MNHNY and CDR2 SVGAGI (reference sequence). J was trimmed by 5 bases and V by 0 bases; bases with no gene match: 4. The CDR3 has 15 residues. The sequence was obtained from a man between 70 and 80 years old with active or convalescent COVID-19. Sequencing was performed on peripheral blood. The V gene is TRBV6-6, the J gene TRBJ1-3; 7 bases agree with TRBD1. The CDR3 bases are TGTGCCAGCAGTTACTCGAGACAGGGCAGAAACACCATATATTTT. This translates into CASSYSRQGRNTIYF.